A single sample is the source of the 8 T cell receptor beta chains below, sequenced in a study of blood T cell repertoires in COVID-19. Repertoires were generated with immunoSEQ multiplex PCR, while TCRdb's copy carries only in-frame clones and drops some. This table has 100,000 to 150,000 clones, about 81% appearing once. The sample comprised peripheral blood. Receptors were obtained from a man in his thirties or forties with COVID-19, enrolled during active disease.

This chain uses TRBV2 with TRBJ2-7; TRBD1 aligns across 9 bases. The CDR3 spans 13 residues. Germline CDR1 is SNHLY and CDR2 is FYNNEI. J was trimmed by 6 bases and V by 8 bases; bases with no gene match: 8. Here the CDR3 reads CASLRDRVIEQYF. The CDR3, as DNA: TGTGCCAGCCTCAGGGACAGGGTTATCGAGCAGTACTTC.

The chain combines TRBV28 with TRBJ1-1; 8 bases fit TRBD1. This CDR3 region has 13 residues. The V and J ends lost 7 bases and 7 bases, in that order; junction bases with no gene match: 8. Per the germline V gene, CDR1 is MDHEN and CDR2 is SYDVKM. The CDR3 is CASISRGRGEAFF. Written as DNA, the CDR3 is TGTGCCAGCATTTCCAGGGGGCGCGGTGAAGCTTTCTTT.

The chain combines TRBV29-1 with TRBJ2-2, with D possibly matching TRBD1 (6 bases). Trimming stripped 3 bases from V and 3 bases from J, with 14 bases between. The CDR3 spans 15 residues. CDR1 is SQVTM and CDR2 is ANQGSEA in the germline V gene. The CDR3 protein is CSVEGLTGYTGELFF. Written as DNA, the CDR3 is TGCAGCGTTGAGGGCCTCACAGGGTACACCGGGGAGCTGTTTTTT.

The chain is built from TRBV13 and TRBJ2-3; a possible D gene is TRBD2 (5 bases). The germline V gene has CDR1 PRHDT and CDR2 FYEKMQ (reference sequence). V shed 2 bases and J shed 2 bases, with 17 bases lying between them. The CDR3 consists of 17 residues. The CDR3 nucleotides are TGTGCCAGCAGCTTAATTAGCCTTACTAGGGCCACAGATACGCAGTATTTT. It codes for CASSLISLTRATDTQYF. Complete variable domain (other parts from reference TRBV13 and TRBJ2-3): AAGVIQSPRHLIKEKRETATLKCYPIPRHDTVYWYQQGPGQDPQFLISFYEKMQSDKGSIPDRFSAQQFSDYHSELNMSSLELGDSALYFCASSLISLTRATDTQYFGPGTRLTVL.

A few counts support this clone. The J gene is TRBJ1-2, the V gene TRBV12-3 or TRBV12-4, with 7 bases aligning to TRBD1. This CDR3 is built from 12 residues. With 4 bases clipped from V and 5 bases from J, the junction kept 1 base outside the gene matches. CDR3 amino acids: CASSWGQYGYTF. CDR3 nucleotide sequence: TGTGCCAGCAGTTGGGGACAGTATGGCTACACCTTC.

This clone occurred a few times. This specimen includes other DNA sequences encoding the same CDR3. The CDR3 region is CASSLQGARTEAFF. DNA of the CDR3: TGTGCCAGCAGTCTTCAGGGGGCGAGGACTGAAGCTTTCTTT. This rearrangement joins TRBV27 to TRBJ1-1; 8 bases are a match to TRBD1. The CDR3 length is 14 residues. V shed 5 bases, J shed 5 bases, and the junction held 7 bases outside the gene matches. Germline CDR1 and CDR2: MNHEY and SMNVEV (reference sequence).

J is TRBJ2-1 and V is TRBV28, with TRBD2 matching over 14 bases. CDR1 is MDHEN, CDR2 SYDVKM, per germline. The CDR3 is 15 amino acids. The V gene end was trimmed by 6 bases and the J gene end by 7 bases; junction bases not matched to a gene: 5. CDR3 amino acids: CASSQTSGRGNEQFF. CDR3 nucleotides: TGTGCCAGCAGCCAGACTAGCGGGAGGGGAAATGAGCAGTTCTTC.

J is TRBJ1-4 and V is TRBV28; 8 nucleotides line up with TRBD1. The CDR3 is 17 residues long. V lost 6 bases, J lost 3 bases, and 12 bases stayed unmatched. In germline, CDR1 is MDHEN, CDR2 SYDVKM. CDR3 coding DNA: TGTGCCAGCAGCGCGGACAGGGCCCCTGTGGCTAATGAAAAACTGTTTTTT. Amino acids: CASSADRAPVANEKLFF.